This passage covers 2 T cell receptor beta chains from one sample sequenced in a study of early T cells in non-severe SARS-CoV-2 infection. TCRdb recomputed calls from the 5' RACE reads with MiXCR, one row per CDR3 protein. The sample has approximately 74,000 distinct CDR3 sequences; 13% to 15% are singletons. Material for sequencing was whole blood. Every receptor here comes from an adult who was a healthcare worker with PCR-confirmed SARS-CoV-2 infection or an uninfected control (not recorded which).

The gene calls are TRBV28 and TRBJ1-5, with D tentatively TRBD1 (5 bases). Deletions cut 4 bases from V and 5 bases from J, with 18 bases between. Germline CDR1 reads MDHEN; CDR2 reads SYDVKM. CDR3 length equals 16 residues. CDR3 bases: TGTGCCAGCAGTTCCCCGGACACGCGCTACGATCAGCCCCAGCATTTT. Translated: CASSSPDTRYDQPQHF.

Many counts were recorded for this clonotype. The chain recombines TRBV6-1 with TRBJ1-1; D is undetermined. Germline loops: CDR1 MNHNS, CDR2 SASEGT. The CDR3 spans 15 residues. Deletions cut 2 bases from V and 7 bases from J, with 17 bases between. The CDR3 spells CASSEIRPDSFEAFF. The CDR3 nucleotides are TGTGCCAGCAGTGAAATTAGGCCAGATTCCTTTGAAGCTTTCTTT.